Listed below are T cell receptor beta chains from one sample, sequenced in a study of Ad26.COV2.S vaccination and SARS-CoV-2 variants. Here immunoSEQ multiplex PCR was the method, and the copy in TCRdb shows in-frame clones only, minus some. The sample yields around 450,000 clones, around 87% seen once. Specimen: peripheral blood, collected in a trial of Ad26.COV2.S vaccine versus placebo. The origin of the receptors is a person between 18 and 60 years old who received the Ad26.COV2.S COVID-19 vaccine or a placebo. The conserved cysteine and the conserved F or W are not part of the CDR3 here. The order of the fields is CDR3 length, J gene, V gene, CDR3 protein.

>11|TRBJ2-5|TRBV15
ATKTGYRETQY
>14|TRBJ2-1|TRBV7-2
ASSYFSSGGYNEQF
>15|TRBJ1-6|TRBV28
ASSLSRASTDVSPLH
>14|TRBJ2-7|TRBV21-1
ASSKGMDRPFYEQY
>15|TRBJ2-2|TRBV6-1
ASSEGADFYFAGELF
>13|TRBJ1-3|TRBV29-1
SVTTGGGSGNTIY
>11|TRBJ2-5|TRBV6-5
ASSRQIQETQY
>14|TRBJ2-7|TRBV11-2
ASSLVGGGLSYEQY
>12|TRBJ2-2|TRBV6-2/TRBV6-3
ASSYDGSTGELF
>15|TRBJ2-1|TRBV4-1
ASSQEFSGQGYNEQF
>10|TRBJ1-1|TRBV6-2/TRBV6-3
ASGRGHSEAF
>13|TRBJ2-2|TRBV5-6
ASSWDRGNTGELF
>13|TRBJ2-2|TRBV5-4
ASSRNTGNTGELF
>12|TRBJ2-7|TRBV5-1
ASSFPGQPYEQY
>10|TRBJ2-1|TRBV27
ASSSTGQEQF
>12|TRBJ2-1|TRBV5-1
ASLTLPEDNEQF
>16|TRBJ1-3|TRBV28
ASSLRQSSVSSGNTIY
>13|TRBJ2-5|TRBV13
ASSFRRGAGETQY
>13|TRBJ2-7|TRBV19
ASSMSGGPGDEQY
>16|TRBJ2-7|TRBV30
AWSRVLAGSLGSYEQY
>13|TRBJ2-7|TRBV5-1
ASSLEGQGVDEQY
>12|TRBJ2-1|TRBV5-6
ASSFPVSYNEQF
>12|TRBJ2-5|TRBV5-1
ASSKSGEVETQY
>13|TRBJ2-7|TRBV5-1
ASSLGDTLAHEQY
>13|TRBJ1-1|TRBV2
ASMYRTGLNTEAF
>15|TRBJ2-1|TRBV5-5
ASTPLKKSSSYNEQF
>13|TRBJ1-5|TRBV2
ASSWAEIGNQPQH
>13|TRBJ1-4|TRBV15
ATSGTGETNEKLF
>15|TRBJ2-1|TRBV4-3
ASSQRWIAGGHHEQF
>14|TRBJ2-3|TRBV7-9
ASSFHRQGSTDTQY
>14|TRBJ2-2|TRBV7-2
ASSLSSVANTGELF
>15|TRBJ1-1|TRBV15
ATSTMRQGRPNTEAF
>12|TRBJ1-1|TRBV7-9
ASSFLTQNTEAF
>10|TRBJ2-5|TRBV7-9
ASSFGLETQY
>12|TRBJ1-2|TRBV18
ASSPRPDEGGYT
>14|TRBJ1-3|TRBV7-9
ASSLGIGSSGNTIY
>15|TRBJ1-3|TRBV7-2
ASSLFRQGHSGNTIY
>13|TRBJ1-3|TRBV3-1/TRBV3-2
ASSRRTGPGNTIY
>12|TRBJ2-2|TRBV30
AWSHGLNTGELF